These 21 T cell receptor beta chains were sequenced from one sample in a study of shared clonotypes between healthy human individuals. Assay used: immunoSEQ multiplex PCR; TCRdb lists only in-frame clones, some missing. The table lists around 2.5 million clones, 93% of them singletons. The sample comprised naive CD4+ T cells from PBMCs. The subset here: CD45RA+ positively selected. These receptors were obtained from a young man in good health. Some clones in this sample may be carry-over from other donors' samples.

The count of this clone is one. The V call is TRBV10-3, the J call TRBJ2-7, with D possibly TRBD2 on 6 matching bases. The germline CDR1 and CDR2 sequences are ENHRY and SYGVKD. The CDR3 covers 17 residues. The V end lost 0 bases, the J end lost 1 base, and 16 bases lay between the germline ends. The CDR3 coding sequence is TGTGCCATCAGTGAGTCGGCGGGGCTAGAAGCATCCTACGAGCAGTACTTC. This translates into CAISESAGLEASYEQYF.

This chain joins TRBV5-4 and TRBJ2-1; tentatively, D is TRBD2 (5 bases). The CDR3 is made up of 18 amino acids. Germline V gives CDR1 SGHNT, CDR2 YYREEE (reference sequence). V lost 4 bases to trimming and J lost 7 bases, with 27 bases between them. The CDR3 is CASSGRRGGSRTWNEQFF. The CDR3 bases are TGTGCCAGCAGCGGACGGCGTGGCGGGTCGAGGACTTGGAATGAGCAGTTCTTC.

The chain employs TRBV19 and TRBJ1-5; no firm D call. Germline CDR1 LNHDA, CDR2 SQIVND (reference sequence). The V and J ends lost 2 bases and 3 bases respectively, with 11 bases between them. The CDR3 sequence is 15 residues long. CDR3 sequence (DNA): TGTGCCAGTAGTATATCGATTGGTATCAATCAGCCCCAGCATTTT. Amino acids: CASSISIGINQPQHF.

This rearrangement joins TRBV6-4 to TRBJ2-3; D uncertain. V gave up 2 bases and J gave up 0 bases, with 9 bases separating them. The CDR3 is 15 amino acids. Germline V gene sequence: CDR1 MRHNA, CDR2 SNTAGT. The CDR3 bases are TGTGCCAGCAGTGACGAGTGGGGTAGCACAGATACGCAGTATTTT. This codes for CASSDEWGSTDTQYF.

V is TRBV5-8 and J is TRBJ1-3; 7 bases fit TRBD1. Germline V gene data show CDR1 as SGHTS and CDR2 as YDEGEE. The CDR3 has 17 residues. After removal of 4 bases from V and 4 bases from J, the junction contained 14 bases not matched to a gene. CDR3 coding DNA: TGTGCCAGCAGCCGCGGGACAGACCCTTATTTCGGAAACACCATATATTTT. This gives the protein CASSRGTDPYFGNTIYF.

The chain combines TRBV5-4 with TRBJ2-5; D is unclear. Trimming pared 5 bases from V and 0 bases from J, leaving 2 bases between. Germline lookup yields CDR1 SGHNT and CDR2 YYREEE (reference sequence). The CDR3 extends over 11 amino acids. The CDR3 nucleotides read TGTGCCAGCAGGTACCAAGAGACCCAGTACTTC. This sequence encodes CASRYQETQYF.

This chain joins TRBV19 and TRBJ1-5, with D perhaps matching TRBD1 (5 bases). The germline CDR1 and CDR2 sequences are LNHDA and SQIVND (reference sequence). Trimming shortened V by 5 bases and J by 2 bases, and 13 bases separated the two germline ends. This CDR3 has 15 residues. CDR3 amino acids: CASSLLRGGNQPQHF. CDR3 sequence (DNA): TGTGCCAGTAGTCTTCTCCGGGGCGGCAATCAGCCCCAGCATTTT.

The V call is TRBV29-1, the J call TRBJ2-7; D is undetermined. Germline V gives CDR1 SQVTM, CDR2 ANQGSEA. Trimming left V 6 bases short and J 1 base short, with 10 bases between. The CDR3 has 12 residues. Here the CDR3 DNA reads TGCAGCGTGATGACAAGGTCCTACGAGCAGTACTTC. It specifies CSVMTRSYEQYF.

V is TRBV6-1 and J is TRBJ2-7; weak D call: TRBD2 (7 bases). Germline lookup yields CDR1 MNHNS and CDR2 SASEGT. The CDR3 runs to 13 residues. Trimming took 8 bases from V and 2 from J, leaving 13 bases between them. The CDR3 here is CASGTGGPYEQYF. The CDR3 nucleotides are TGTGCCAGCGGTACGGGGGGCCCCTACGAGCAGTACTTC.

As regards this clone: The identical CDR3 is also encoded by other nucleotide sequences in the sample. This chain connects TRBV28 to TRBJ1-3, with 7 bases lining up with TRBD1. CDR1 is MDHEN, CDR2 SYDVKM, per germline. The CDR3 has 16 residues. The V segment lost 3 bases and the J segment 0 bases; nucleotides outside the gene matches: 5. CDR3 in amino acids: CASSLGQTSSGNTIYF. The CDR3 coding sequence is TGTGCCAGCAGTTTGGGACAGACGAGCTCTGGAAACACCATATATTTT.

This clone was counted a single time. The chain has TRBV11-2 and TRBJ2-6; D could derive from TRBD1 or TRBD2 (5 bases each). Trimming cost V 3 bases and J 2 bases, with 8 bases left between them. CDR3 length: 15 amino acids. From germline, CDR1 is SGHAT and CDR2 FQNNGV. CDR3 DNA sequence: TGTGCCAGCAGCTTCTTGGGGGCTGGGGCCAACGTCCTGACTTTC. Translating gives CASSFLGAGANVLTF.

The chain combines TRBV5-1 with TRBJ2-5; the match to TRBD2 covers 12 bases. V lost 3 bases to trimming and J lost 5 bases; unmatched junction nucleotides: 2. This CDR3 has 14 amino acids. Germline V lookup: CDR1 SGHRS, CDR2 YFSETQ. The CDR3 here is CASSWTSGAETQYF. The CDR3 DNA sequence: TGCGCCAGCAGCTGGACTAGCGGGGCGGAGACCCAGTACTTC.

This clone was detected only once. The V gene is TRBV28, the J gene TRBJ2-7; a possible D gene is TRBD1 (5 bases). V shed 5 bases and J shed 2 bases, with 16 bases lying between them. Germline CDR1 and CDR2: MDHEN and SYDVKM. CDR3 length: 15 residues. CDR3 in DNA: TGTGCCAGCAGTCTAAACCAGCTCAGGGCCTACGAGCAGTACTTC. Its translation is CASSLNQLRAYEQYF.

The gene calls are TRBV6-5 and TRBJ2-3, with 9 bases identical to TRBD1. With 9 bases clipped from V and 5 bases from J, the junction kept 12 bases outside the gene matches. Germline V CDR1 and CDR2: MNHEY, SVGAGI. This CDR3 is 15 amino acids long. CDR3 residues: CASSRRDRDKDTQYF. In nucleotides, the CDR3 is TGTGCCAGTTCACGACGGGACAGGGATAAAGATACGCAGTATTTT.

The chain links TRBV6-1 to TRBJ2-1, with D uncertain. Germline loops: CDR1 MNHNS, CDR2 SASEGT. The V and J ends lost 7 bases and 0 bases respectively, with 13 bases between them. CDR3 length: 15 amino acids. This CDR3 is CASTFSSGSYNEQFF. Here the CDR3 DNA reads TGTGCCAGCACCTTTAGCTCCGGCTCCTACAATGAGCAGTTCTTC.

The rearrangement joins TRBV27 to TRBJ2-7; possibly TRBD1 for D (5 bases). Per the germline V gene, CDR1 is MNHEY and CDR2 is SMNVEV (reference sequence). V was clipped by 0 bases and J by 3 bases, with 12 bases between them. CDR3 length: 15 amino acids. CDR3: CASSLSGIGVYEQYF. The CDR3 DNA sequence: TGTGCCAGCAGTTTATCTGGGATAGGGGTCTACGAGCAGTACTTC.

The chain recombines TRBV29-1 with TRBJ2-7; a possible D gene is TRBD1 (6 bases). The germline V and J ends were trimmed by 5 bases and 3 bases, with 14 bases remaining between them. The CDR3 has 13 amino acids. Per germline, CDR1 SQVTM and CDR2 ANQGSEA. The CDR3 protein is CSVSGQTNYEQYF. CDR3 in DNA: TGCAGCGTTAGTGGACAGACCAACTACGAGCAGTACTTC.

The chain employs TRBV5-1 and TRBJ2-7; the D gene is possibly TRBD1 (6 bases). CDR1 and CDR2 from the germline V gene are SGHRS and YFSETQ. V lost 0 bases and J lost 5, with 12 bases in between. This CDR3 is built from 14 residues. This chain's CDR3 is CASSLDRAEDEQYF. The CDR3 DNA is TGCGCCAGCAGCTTGGACAGGGCTGAGGACGAGCAGTACTTC.

This clone was detected only once. The rearrangement uses TRBV5-5 and TRBJ2-1, with TRBD2 matching over 9 bases. Per the germline V gene, CDR1 is SGHKS and CDR2 is YYEKEE (reference sequence). V gave up 2 bases and J gave up 7 bases; unmatched junction bases: 4. The CDR3 has 14 residues. This chain's CDR3 is CASSFVAGGNEQFF. Written as DNA, the CDR3 is TGTGCCAGCAGCTTTGTGGCGGGAGGGAATGAGCAGTTCTTC.

The V and J genes are TRBV5-1 and TRBJ1-2; TRBD1 is a possible D gene (5 bases). Trimming removed 0 bases from V and 4 bases from J, with 19 bases in between. This CDR3 comprises 17 residues. Germline CDR1 SGHRS, CDR2 YFSETQ. The CDR3 protein is CASSLAPPRGGSYGYTF. CDR3 in DNA: TGCGCCAGCAGCTTGGCCCCTCCGAGGGGCGGTAGCTATGGCTACACCTTC.

This rearrangement joins TRBV7-2 to TRBJ2-4; no definite D call. Trimming took off 3 bases at V and 8 bases at J, with 5 bases between the two ends. Per the germline V gene, CDR1 is SGHTA and CDR2 is FQGNSA. This CDR3 has 11 residues. CDR3 nucleotides: TGTGCCAGCAGCTTCTACGACATTCAGTACTTC. Residues: CASSFYDIQYF.